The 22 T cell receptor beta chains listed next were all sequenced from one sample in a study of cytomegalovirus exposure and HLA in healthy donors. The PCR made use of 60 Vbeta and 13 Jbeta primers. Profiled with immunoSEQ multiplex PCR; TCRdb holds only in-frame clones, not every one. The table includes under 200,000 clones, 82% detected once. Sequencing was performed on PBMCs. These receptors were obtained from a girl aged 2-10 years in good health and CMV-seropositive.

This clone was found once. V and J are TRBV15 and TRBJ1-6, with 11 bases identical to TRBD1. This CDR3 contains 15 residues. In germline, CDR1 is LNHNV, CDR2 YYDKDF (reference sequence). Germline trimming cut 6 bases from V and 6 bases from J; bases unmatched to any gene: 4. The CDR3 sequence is CATSLGTGGNSPLHF. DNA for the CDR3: TGTGCCACCAGTTTGGGGACAGGGGGTAATTCACCCCTCCACTTT.

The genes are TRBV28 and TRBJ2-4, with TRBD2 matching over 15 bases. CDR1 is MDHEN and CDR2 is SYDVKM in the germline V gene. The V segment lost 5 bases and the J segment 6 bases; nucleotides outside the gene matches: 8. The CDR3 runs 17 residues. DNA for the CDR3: TGTGCCAGCAGTACCGGACTAGCGGGAGGGGGCGCAAACATTCAGTACTTC. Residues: CASSTGLAGGGANIQYF.

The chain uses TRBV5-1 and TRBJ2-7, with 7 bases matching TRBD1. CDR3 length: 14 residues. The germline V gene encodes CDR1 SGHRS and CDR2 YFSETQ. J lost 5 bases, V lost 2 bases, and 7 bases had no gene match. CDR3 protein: CASSFTGQVNEQYF. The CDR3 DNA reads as TGCGCCAGCAGCTTCACCGGACAGGTCAACGAGCAGTACTTC.

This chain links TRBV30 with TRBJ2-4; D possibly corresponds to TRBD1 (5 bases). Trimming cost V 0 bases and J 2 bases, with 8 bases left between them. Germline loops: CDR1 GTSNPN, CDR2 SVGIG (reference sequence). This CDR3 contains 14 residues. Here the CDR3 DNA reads TGTGCCTGGAGTGTAAGGGGCCCCAAAAACATTCAGTACTTC. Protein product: CAWSVRGPKNIQYF.

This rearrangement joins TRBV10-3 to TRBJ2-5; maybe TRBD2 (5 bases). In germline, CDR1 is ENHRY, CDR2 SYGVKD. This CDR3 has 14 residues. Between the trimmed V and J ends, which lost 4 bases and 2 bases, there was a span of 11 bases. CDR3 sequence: CAISGVGEQETQYF. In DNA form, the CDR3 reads TGTGCCATCAGTGGGGTGGGAGAGCAAGAGACCCAGTACTTC.

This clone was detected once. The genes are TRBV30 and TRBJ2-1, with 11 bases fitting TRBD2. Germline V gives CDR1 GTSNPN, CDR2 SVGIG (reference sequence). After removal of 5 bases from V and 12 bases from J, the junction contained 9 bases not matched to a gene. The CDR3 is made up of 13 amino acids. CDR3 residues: CAWGGLADHLQFF. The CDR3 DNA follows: TGTGCCTGGGGGGGACTAGCGGACCACTTGCAGTTCTTC.

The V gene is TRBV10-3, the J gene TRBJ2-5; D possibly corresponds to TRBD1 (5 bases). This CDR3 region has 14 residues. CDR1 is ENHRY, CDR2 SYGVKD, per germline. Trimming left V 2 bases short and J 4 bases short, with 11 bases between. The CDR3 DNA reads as TGTGCCATCAGTGAGGTCAGGGTCGGAGAGACCCAGTACTTC. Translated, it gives CAISEVRVGETQYF.

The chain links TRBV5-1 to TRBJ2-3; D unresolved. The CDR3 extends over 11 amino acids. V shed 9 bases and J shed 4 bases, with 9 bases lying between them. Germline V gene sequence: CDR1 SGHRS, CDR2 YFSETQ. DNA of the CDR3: TGCGCCACCACGGTCCCAGATACGCAGTATTTT. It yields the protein CATTVPDTQYF.

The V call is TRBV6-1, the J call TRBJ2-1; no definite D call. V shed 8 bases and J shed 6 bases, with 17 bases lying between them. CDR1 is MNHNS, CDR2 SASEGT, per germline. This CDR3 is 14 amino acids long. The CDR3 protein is CASRDLFLSNEQFF. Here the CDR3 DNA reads TGTGCCAGCCGCGACTTGTTTCTTAGCAATGAGCAGTTCTTC.

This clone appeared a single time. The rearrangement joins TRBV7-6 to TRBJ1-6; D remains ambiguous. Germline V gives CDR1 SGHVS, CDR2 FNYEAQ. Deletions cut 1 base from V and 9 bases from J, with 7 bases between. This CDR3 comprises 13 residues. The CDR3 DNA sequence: TGTGCCAGCAGCTTAGAATTTCGTTCACCCCTCCACTTT. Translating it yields CASSLEFRSPLHF.

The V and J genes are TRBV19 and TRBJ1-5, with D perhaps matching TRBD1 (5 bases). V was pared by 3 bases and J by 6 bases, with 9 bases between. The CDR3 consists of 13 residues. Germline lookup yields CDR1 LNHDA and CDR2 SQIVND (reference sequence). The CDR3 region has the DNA TGTGCCAGTAGTATGCGGGGGAGTCAGCCCCAGCATTTT. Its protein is CASSMRGSQPQHF.

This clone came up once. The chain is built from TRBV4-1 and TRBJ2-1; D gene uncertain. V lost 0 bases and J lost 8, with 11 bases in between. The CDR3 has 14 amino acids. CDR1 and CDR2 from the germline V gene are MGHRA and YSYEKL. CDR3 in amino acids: CASSQEGGLDEQFF. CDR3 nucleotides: TGCGCCAGCAGCCAAGAAGGCGGTCTGGATGAGCAGTTCTTC.

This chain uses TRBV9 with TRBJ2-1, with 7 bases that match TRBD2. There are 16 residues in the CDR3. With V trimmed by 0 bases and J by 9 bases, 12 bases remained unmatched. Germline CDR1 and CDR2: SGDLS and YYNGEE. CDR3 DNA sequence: TGTGCCAGCAGCGTAGATCTCGGGGGAGGGGTAGGTGAGCAGTTCTTC. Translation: CASSVDLGGGVGEQFF.

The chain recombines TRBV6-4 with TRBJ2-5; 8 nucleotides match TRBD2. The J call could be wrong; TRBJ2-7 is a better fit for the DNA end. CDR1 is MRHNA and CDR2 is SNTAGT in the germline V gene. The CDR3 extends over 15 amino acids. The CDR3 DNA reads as TGTGCCAGCAGTGAAGAGGCGGGAGGAAGTTACGAGCAGTACTTC. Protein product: CASSEEAGGSYEQYF.

The CDR3 region is CAWSPKVDSSTDTQYF. CDR3 in DNA: TGTGCCTGGAGCCCCAAAGTGGACTCGTCCACAGATACGCAGTATTTT. The chain recombines TRBV30 with TRBJ2-3; perhaps TRBD2 as D (5 bases). Germline V gene data show CDR1 as GTSNPN and CDR2 as SVGIG (reference sequence). Trimming shortened V by 3 bases and J by 2 bases, and 18 bases separated the two germline ends. The CDR3 is 16 residues long.

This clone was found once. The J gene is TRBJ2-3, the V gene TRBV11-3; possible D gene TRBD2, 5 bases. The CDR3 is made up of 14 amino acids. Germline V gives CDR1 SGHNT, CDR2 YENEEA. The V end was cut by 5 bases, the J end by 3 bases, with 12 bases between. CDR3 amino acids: CASSLAPSTDTQYF. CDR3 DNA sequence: TGTGCCAGCAGCCTAGCCCCTTCTACAGATACGCAGTATTTT. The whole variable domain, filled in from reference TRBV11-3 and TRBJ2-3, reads EAGVVQSPRYKIIEKKQPVAFWCNPISGHNTLYWYLQNLGQGPELLIRYENEEAVDDSQLPKDRFSAERLKGVDSTLKIQPAELGDSAVYLCASSLAPSTDTQYFGPGTRLTVL.

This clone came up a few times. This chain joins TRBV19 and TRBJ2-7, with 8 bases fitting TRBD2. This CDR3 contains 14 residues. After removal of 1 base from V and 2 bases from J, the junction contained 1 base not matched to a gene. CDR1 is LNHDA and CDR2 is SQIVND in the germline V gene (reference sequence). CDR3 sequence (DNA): TGTGCCAGTAGTATAGCCGGGAGGGCCTACGAGCAGTACTTC. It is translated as CASSIAGRAYEQYF.

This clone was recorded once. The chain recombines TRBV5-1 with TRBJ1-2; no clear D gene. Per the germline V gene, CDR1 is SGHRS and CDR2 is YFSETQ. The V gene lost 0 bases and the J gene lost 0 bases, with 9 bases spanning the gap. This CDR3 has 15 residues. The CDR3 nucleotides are TGCGCCAGCAGCTTGGCCCGAGGAACTAACTATGGCTACACCTTC. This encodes CASSLARGTNYGYTF. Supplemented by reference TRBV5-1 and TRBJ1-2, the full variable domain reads KAGVTQTPRYLIKTRGQQVTLSCSPISGHRSVSWYQQTPGQGLQFLFEYFSETQRNKGNFPGRFSGRQFSNSRSEMNVSTLELGDSALYLCASSLARGTNYGYTFGSGTRLTVV.

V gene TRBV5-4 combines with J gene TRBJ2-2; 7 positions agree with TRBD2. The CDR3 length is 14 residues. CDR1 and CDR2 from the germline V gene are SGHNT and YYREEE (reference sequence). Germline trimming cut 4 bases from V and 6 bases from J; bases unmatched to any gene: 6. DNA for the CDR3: TGTGCCAGCAGCCCTGGACTAGTTGCCGGGGAGCTGTTTTTT. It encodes CASSPGLVAGELFF.

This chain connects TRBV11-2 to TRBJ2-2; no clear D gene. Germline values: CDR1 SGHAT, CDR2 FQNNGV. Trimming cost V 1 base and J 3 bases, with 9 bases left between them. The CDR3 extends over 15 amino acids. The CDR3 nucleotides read TGTGCCAGCAGCTTAGTGGTCTATCACACCGGGGAGCTGTTTTTT. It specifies CASSLVVYHTGELFF.

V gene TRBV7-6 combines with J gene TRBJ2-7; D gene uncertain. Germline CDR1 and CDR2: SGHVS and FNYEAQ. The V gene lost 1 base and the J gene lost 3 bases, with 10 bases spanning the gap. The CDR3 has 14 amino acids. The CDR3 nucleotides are TGTGCCAGCAGCTTAGAGCCGGCGGACTACGAGCAGTACTTC. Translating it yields CASSLEPADYEQYF.

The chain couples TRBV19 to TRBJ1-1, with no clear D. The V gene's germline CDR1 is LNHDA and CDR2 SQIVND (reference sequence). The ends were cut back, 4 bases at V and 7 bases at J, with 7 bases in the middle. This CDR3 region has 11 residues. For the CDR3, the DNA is TGTGCCAGTAGTACTACAGATGAAGCTTTCTTT. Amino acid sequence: CASSTTDEAFF.